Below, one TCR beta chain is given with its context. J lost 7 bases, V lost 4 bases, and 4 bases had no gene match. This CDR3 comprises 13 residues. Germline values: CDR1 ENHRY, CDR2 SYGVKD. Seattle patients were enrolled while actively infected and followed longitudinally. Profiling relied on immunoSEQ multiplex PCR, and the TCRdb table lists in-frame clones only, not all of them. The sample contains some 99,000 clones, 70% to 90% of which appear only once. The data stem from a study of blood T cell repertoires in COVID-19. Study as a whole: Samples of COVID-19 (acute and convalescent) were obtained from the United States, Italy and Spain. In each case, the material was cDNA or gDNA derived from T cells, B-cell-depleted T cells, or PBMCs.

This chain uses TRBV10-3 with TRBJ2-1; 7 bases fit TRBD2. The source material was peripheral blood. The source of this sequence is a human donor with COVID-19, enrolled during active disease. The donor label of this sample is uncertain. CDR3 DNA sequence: TGTGCCATCAGTGTGGAGGGAGGGAATGAGCAGTTCTTC. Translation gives CAISVEGGNEQFF.